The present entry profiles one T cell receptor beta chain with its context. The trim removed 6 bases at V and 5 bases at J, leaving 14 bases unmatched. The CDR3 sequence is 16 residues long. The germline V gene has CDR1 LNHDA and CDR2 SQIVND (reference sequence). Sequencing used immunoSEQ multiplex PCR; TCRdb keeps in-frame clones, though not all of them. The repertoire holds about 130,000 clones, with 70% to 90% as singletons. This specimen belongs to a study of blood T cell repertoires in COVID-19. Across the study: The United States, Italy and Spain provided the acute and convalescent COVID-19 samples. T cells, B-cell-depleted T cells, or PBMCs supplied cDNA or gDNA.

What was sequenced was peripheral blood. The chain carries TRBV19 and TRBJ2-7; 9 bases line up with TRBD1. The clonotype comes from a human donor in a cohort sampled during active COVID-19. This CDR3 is CASSRTWGQGVDEQYF. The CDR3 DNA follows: TGTGCCAGTAGCAGAACCTGGGGACAGGGTGTCGACGAGCAGTACTTC.